This T cell receptor (beta chain) derives from a study of OX40 agonist ivuxolimab in advanced cancers. About the research overall: Patients enrolled in dose escalation were diagnosed with hepatocellular carcinoma, melanoma, renal cell or head and neck cancer. Eligibility rules accepted prior anti-PD-1, anti-PD-L1 or anti-CTLA-4 therapy, and approximately 40% had some. General study results and limits: Dosing at 0.1 to 3.0 mg/kg was accompanied by clonal expansion of CD4+ and CD8+ blood T cells by week 6.

Notes on this clone: Antigen: not known.

Clones were sequenced by immunoSEQ multiplex PCR, and TCRdb holds only the in-frame ones, with some missing. The sample lists about 70,000 clones, 92% occurring once. The sample in question was CD4+ or CD8+ T cells sorted from blood, obtained in a trial of the OX40 agonist ivuxolimab. The sequence was obtained from an adult with an advanced solid tumor such as melanoma, head and neck, liver or kidney cancer.

The CDR3 sequence: CASSALGRAVTYEQYF. CDR3 in DNA: TGTGCCAGCAGCGCCCTTGGGAGGGCCGTTACCTACGAGCAGTACTTC. The chain joins TRBV5-5 to TRBJ2-7, with 7 bases aligning to TRBD2. Germline lookup yields CDR1 SGHKS and CDR2 YYEKEE (reference sequence). This CDR3 region has 16 residues. Germline trimming cut 4 bases from V and 2 bases from J; bases unmatched to any gene: 12.